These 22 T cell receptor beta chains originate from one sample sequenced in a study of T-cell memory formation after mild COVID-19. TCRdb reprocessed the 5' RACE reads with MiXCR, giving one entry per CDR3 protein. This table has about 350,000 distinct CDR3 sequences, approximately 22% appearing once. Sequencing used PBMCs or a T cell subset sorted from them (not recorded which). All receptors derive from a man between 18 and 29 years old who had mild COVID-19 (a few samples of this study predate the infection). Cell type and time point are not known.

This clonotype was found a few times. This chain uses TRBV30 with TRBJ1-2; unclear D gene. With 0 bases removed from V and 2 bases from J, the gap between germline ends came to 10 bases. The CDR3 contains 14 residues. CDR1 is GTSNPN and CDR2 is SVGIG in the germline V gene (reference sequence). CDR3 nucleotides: TGTGCCTGGAGTGTAATCGAGCCGAACTATGGCTACACCTTC. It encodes CAWSVIEPNYGYTF.

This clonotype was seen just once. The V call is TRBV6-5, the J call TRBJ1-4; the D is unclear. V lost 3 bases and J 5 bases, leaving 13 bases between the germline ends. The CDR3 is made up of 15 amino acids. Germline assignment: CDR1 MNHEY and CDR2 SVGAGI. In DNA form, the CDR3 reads TGTGCCAGCAGTTATACGTCCGGTCAAAATGAAAAACTGTTTTTT. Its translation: CASSYTSGQNEKLFF.

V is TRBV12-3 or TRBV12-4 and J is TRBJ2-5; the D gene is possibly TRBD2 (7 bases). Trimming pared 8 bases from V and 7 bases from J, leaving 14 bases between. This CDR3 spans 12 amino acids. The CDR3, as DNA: TGTGCCAGCCGGGGGGCAGACGGGACCCAGTACTTC. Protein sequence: CASRGADGTQYF.

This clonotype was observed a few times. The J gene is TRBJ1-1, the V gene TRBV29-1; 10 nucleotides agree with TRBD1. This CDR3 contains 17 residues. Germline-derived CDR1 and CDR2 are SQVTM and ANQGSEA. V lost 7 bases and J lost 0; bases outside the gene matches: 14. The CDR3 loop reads CSAVGGQGGPLNTEAFF. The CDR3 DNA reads TGCAGCGCCGTGGGAGGACAGGGGGGTCCATTGAACACTGAAGCTTTCTTT.

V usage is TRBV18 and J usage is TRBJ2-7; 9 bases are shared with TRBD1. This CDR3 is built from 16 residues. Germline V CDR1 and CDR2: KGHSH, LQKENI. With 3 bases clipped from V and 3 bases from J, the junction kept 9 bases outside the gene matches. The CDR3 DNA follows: TGTGCCAGCTCACCGGGACAGGGAAGTTTGGGCTACGAGCAGTACTTC. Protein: CASSPGQGSLGYEQYF.

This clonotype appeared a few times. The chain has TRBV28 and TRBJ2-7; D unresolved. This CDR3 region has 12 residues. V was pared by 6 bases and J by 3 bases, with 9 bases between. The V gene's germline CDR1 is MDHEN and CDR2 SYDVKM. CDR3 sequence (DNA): TGTGCCAGCAGGGGCGGAGTCTACGAGCAGTACGTC. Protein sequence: CASRGGVYEQYV.

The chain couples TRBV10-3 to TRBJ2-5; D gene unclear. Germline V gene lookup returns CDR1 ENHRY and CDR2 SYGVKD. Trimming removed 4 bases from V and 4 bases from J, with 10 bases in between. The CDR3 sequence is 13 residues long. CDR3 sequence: CAISANLVETQYF. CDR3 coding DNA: TGTGCCATCAGTGCCAACTTGGTAGAGACCCAGTACTTC.

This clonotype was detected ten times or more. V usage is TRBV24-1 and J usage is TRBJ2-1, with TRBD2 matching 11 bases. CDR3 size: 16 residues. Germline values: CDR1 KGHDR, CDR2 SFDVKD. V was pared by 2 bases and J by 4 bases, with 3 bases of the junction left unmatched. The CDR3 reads CATSDSGTSGYNEQFF. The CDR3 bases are TGTGCCACCAGTGATTCCGGGACTAGCGGATACAATGAGCAGTTCTTC.

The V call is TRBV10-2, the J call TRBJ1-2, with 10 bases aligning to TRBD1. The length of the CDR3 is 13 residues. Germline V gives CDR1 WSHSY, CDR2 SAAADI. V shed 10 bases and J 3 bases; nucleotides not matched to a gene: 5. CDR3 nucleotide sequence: TGCGCCACGCGACAGGGGGCATACTATGGCTACACCTTC. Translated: CATRQGAYYGYTF.

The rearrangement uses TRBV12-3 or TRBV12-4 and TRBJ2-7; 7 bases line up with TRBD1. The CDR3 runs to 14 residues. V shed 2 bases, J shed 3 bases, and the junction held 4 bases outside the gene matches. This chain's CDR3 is CASSLFGTDYEQYF. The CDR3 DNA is TGTGCCAGCAGTTTATTCGGGACAGACTACGAGCAGTACTTC.

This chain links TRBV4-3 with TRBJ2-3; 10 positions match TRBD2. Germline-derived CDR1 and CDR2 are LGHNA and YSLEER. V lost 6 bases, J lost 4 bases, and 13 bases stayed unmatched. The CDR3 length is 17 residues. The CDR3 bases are TGCGCCAGCAGGCCGTCGACCCTAGCGGGGGATTCAGATACGCAGTATTTT. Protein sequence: CASRPSTLAGDSDTQYF.

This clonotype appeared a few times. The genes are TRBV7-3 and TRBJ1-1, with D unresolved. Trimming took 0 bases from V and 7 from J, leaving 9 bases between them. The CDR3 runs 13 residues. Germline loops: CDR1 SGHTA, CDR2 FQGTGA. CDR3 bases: TGTGCCAGCAGCTTAACTGTCAGTAGTGAAGCTTTCTTT. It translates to CASSLTVSSEAFF.

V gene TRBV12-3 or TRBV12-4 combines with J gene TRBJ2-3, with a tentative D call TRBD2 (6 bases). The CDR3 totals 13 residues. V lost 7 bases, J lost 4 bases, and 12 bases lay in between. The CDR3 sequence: CASTRDFSDTQYF. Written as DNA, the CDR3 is TGTGCCAGCACCCGGGACTTTTCAGATACGCAGTATTTT.

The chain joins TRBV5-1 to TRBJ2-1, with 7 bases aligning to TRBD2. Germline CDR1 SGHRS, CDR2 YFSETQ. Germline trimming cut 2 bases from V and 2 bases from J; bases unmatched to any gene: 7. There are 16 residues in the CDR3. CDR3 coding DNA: TGCGCCAGCAGCTTTACTGGACTAGTTGCCTACAATGAGCAGTTCTTC. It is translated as CASSFTGLVAYNEQFF.

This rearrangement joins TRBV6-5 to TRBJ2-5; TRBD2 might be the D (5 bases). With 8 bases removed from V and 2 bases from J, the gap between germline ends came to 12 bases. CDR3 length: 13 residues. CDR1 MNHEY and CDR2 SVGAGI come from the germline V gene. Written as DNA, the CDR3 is TGTGCCAGCGGAGGACCGAGACAAGAGACCCAGTACTTC. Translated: CASGGPRQETQYF.

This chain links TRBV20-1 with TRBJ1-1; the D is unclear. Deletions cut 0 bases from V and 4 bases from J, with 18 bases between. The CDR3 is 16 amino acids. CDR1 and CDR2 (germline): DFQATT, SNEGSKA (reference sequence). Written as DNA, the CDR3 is TGCAGTGCTAGAGATAGAAGAGGGTTTGGATCCACTGAAGCTTTCTTT. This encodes CSARDRRGFGSTEAFF.

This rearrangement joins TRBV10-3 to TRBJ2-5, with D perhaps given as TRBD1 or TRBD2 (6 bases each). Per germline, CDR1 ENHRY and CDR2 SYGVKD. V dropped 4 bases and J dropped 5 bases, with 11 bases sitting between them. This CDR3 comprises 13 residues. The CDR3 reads CAISVGGVETQYF. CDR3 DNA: TGTGCCATCAGTGTCGGGGGCGTGGAGACCCAGTACTTC.

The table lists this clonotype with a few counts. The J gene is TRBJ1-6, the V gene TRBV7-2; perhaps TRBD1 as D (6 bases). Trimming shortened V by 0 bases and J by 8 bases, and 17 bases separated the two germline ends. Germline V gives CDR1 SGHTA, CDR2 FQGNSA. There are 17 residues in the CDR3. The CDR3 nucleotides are TGTGCCAGCAGCTTAGCAGGGGGGACGGCTCCTTATTCACCCCTCCACTTT. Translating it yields CASSLAGGTAPYSPLHF.

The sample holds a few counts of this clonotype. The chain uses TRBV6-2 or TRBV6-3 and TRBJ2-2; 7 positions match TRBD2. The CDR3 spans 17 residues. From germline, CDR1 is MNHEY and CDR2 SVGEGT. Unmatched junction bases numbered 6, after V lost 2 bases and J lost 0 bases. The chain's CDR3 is CASSYPGLGPNTGELFF. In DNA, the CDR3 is TGTGCCAGCAGTTACCCCGGACTAGGCCCGAACACCGGGGAGCTGTTTTTT.

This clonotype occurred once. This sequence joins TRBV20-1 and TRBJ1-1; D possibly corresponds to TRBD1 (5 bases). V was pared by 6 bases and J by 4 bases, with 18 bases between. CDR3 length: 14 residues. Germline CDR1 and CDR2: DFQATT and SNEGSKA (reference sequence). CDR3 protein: CSARAREGGTEAFF. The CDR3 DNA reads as TGCAGTGCCAGGGCCAGGGAAGGCGGCACTGAAGCTTTCTTT.

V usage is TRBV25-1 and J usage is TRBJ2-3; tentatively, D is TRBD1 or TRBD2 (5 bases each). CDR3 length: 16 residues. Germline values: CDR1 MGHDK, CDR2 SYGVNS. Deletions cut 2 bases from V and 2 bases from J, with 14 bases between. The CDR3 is CASSEGLGTYTDTQYF. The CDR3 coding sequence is TGTGCCAGCAGTGAAGGTTTAGGGACGTACACAGATACGCAGTATTTT.

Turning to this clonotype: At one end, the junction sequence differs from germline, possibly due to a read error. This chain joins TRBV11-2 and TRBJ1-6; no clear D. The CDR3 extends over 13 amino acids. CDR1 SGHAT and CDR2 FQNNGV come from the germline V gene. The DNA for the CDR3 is TGTGCCAGCAGCCAAATAGCGGACTCACCCCTCAACTTT. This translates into CASSQIADSPLNF. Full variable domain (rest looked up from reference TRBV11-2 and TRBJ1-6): EAGVAQSPRYKIIEKRQSVAFWCNPISGHATLYWYQQILGQGPKLLIQFQNNGVVDDSQLPKDRFSAERLKGVDSTLKIQPAKLEDSAVYLCASSQIADSPLNFGNGTRLTVT.